This T cell receptor (beta chain) was documented in a study of T cell responses to AZD1222 COVID-19 vaccine. The study, taken as a whole, reports: A mostly white British donor set with more females was recruited, and clonal diversity was possibly underestimated. Samples come after the peak T cell response, not at day 14. Seropositive status at baseline applied to only a handful of AZD1222 recipients.

V lost 0 bases and J lost 4, with 18 bases in between. This CDR3 comprises 16 residues. Germline V gene sequence: CDR1 GTSNPN, CDR2 SVGIG (reference sequence). Using immunoSEQ multiplex PCR, the repertoire was profiled, and TCRdb retains in-frame clones only, with some absent. The sample holds 210,000 or so clones, more than 85% seen once. As concerns this clone: What it binds is unknown.

This rearrangement joins TRBV30 to TRBJ1-2, with D tentatively TRBD1 (6 bases). The specimen comprised peripheral blood, sampled on day 0 of MenACWY control vaccination. The sequence derives from an adult in good health. Here the CDR3 reads CAWSVPGGFSFYGYTF. DNA for the CDR3: TGTGCCTGGAGTGTACCCGGGGGCTTTTCCTTCTATGGCTACACCTTC.